The 23 T cell receptor beta chains given below trace back to one sample, sequenced in a study of shared clonotypes between healthy human individuals. Assay used: immunoSEQ multiplex PCR; TCRdb lists only in-frame clones, some missing. The table records some 1.1 million clones, about 72% of them present only once. Sequencing used memory CD4+ T cells from PBMCs. Regarding subset: CD45RA-negative fraction. The source of these receptors is a man younger than 35 in good health. Some clones in this sample may be carry-over from other donors' samples.

V usage is TRBV5-1 and J usage is TRBJ1-1; maybe TRBD1 (6 bases). Germline CDR1 reads SGHRS; CDR2 reads YFSETQ. There are 14 residues in the CDR3. Trimming shortened V by 3 bases and J by 1 base, and 10 bases separated the two germline ends. CDR3 nucleotide sequence: TGCGCCAGCAGCTGGACACAGGGGAACACTGAAGCTTTCTTT. The encoded protein is CASSWTQGNTEAFF.

This rearrangement joins TRBV25-1 to TRBJ2-7, with 9 bases matching TRBD1. V shed 3 bases, J shed 0 bases, and the junction held 9 bases outside the gene matches. Germline CDR1 and CDR2: MGHDK and SYGVNS. CDR3 size: 17 residues. The CDR3 DNA reads TGTGCCAGCAGTGACATCCCGGGACAGGGAAGCTCCTACGAGCAGTACTTC. Translation: CASSDIPGQGSSYEQYF.

For the CDR3, the DNA is TGTGCCAGCGCTAGTACCCCCTCTGGAAACACCATATATTTT. This sequence encodes CASASTPSGNTIYF. This chain joins TRBV6-1 and TRBJ1-3; the D is unclear. There are 14 residues in the CDR3. The V gene's germline CDR1 is MNHNS and CDR2 SASEGT. V shed 8 bases and J shed 0 bases, with 11 bases lying between them.

The sample holds one count of this clone. This same CDR3 is encoded by further DNA sequences in the sample. The chain recombines TRBV9 with TRBJ2-1; D is perhaps TRBD1 or TRBD2 (5 bases each). CDR1 and CDR2 (germline): SGDLS, YYNGEE. The CDR3 has 15 residues. V was pared by 3 bases and J by 1 base, with 11 bases between. The DNA of the CDR3 is TGTGCCAGCAGCGCGACTGGGGGTTCCTACAATGAGCAGTTCTTC. Translated: CASSATGGSYNEQFF.

The chain is built from TRBV5-4 and TRBJ2-1, with TRBD1 as a possible D gene (5 bases). The CDR3 loop spans 16 amino acids. V lost 4 bases and J 0 bases, leaving 14 bases between the germline ends. Germline CDR1 SGHNT, CDR2 YYREEE (reference sequence). CDR3 amino acids: CASSPMTVSSYNEQFF. CDR3 sequence (DNA): TGTGCCAGCAGCCCGATGACAGTTAGCTCCTACAATGAGCAGTTCTTC.

The gene calls are TRBV29-1 and TRBJ2-7, with TRBD2 as a possible D gene (6 bases). V gave up 0 bases and J gave up 4 bases, with 16 bases separating them. The CDR3 is made up of 15 amino acids. Germline V gene data show CDR1 as SQVTM and CDR2 as ANQGSEA. CDR3 amino acids: CSVEDGARGRYEQYF. The CDR3 coding sequence is TGCAGCGTTGAAGATGGGGCTCGAGGGAGGTACGAGCAGTACTTC.

In its sample, this clone was seen a few times. The chain uses TRBV5-1 and TRBJ2-2, with 12 bases that match TRBD2. Germline CDR1 reads SGHRS; CDR2 reads YFSETQ. The junction had 10 bases not matched to a gene; V was cut back by 3 bases and J by 7 bases. The CDR3 covers 17 residues. This CDR3 is CASSSPGLAGRHGELFF. CDR3 bases: TGCGCCAGCAGCTCGCCGGGACTAGCGGGCCGTCACGGGGAGCTGTTTTTT.

The chain recombines TRBV5-1 with TRBJ1-5; TRBD1 might be the D (6 bases). Trimming stripped 0 bases from V and 4 bases from J, with 11 bases between. The CDR3 is 15 residues long. CDR1 and CDR2 from the germline V gene are SGHRS and YFSETQ. The chain's CDR3 is CASSLEGGANQPQHF. CDR3 nucleotides: TGCGCCAGCAGCTTGGAGGGGGGCGCTAATCAGCCCCAGCATTTT.

The chain is built from TRBV5-1 and TRBJ2-7; 10 positions agree with TRBD1. The CDR3 is made up of 15 amino acids. The ends lost 5 bases at V and 3 bases at J; junction bases unmatched: 8. The germline V gene encodes CDR1 SGHRS and CDR2 YFSETQ. The CDR3 reads CASSQTTGGLYEQYF. For the CDR3, the DNA is TGCGCCAGCAGTCAGACGACAGGGGGCCTCTACGAGCAGTACTTC.

This clone appeared many times. The CDR3 region has the DNA TGTGCCAGCAGCTTGGCCTGGCAGCCCCAGCATTTT. This gives the protein CASSLAWQPQHF. The chain is built from TRBV5-8 and TRBJ1-5, with unresolved D. CDR1 and CDR2 from the germline V gene are SGHTS and YDEGEE. The CDR3 totals 12 residues. V shed 0 bases and J shed 7 bases, with 5 bases lying between them.

The J gene is TRBJ1-2, the V gene TRBV7-6; TRBD1 matches 9 bases. V dropped 5 bases and J dropped 4; count of bases not matched to a gene: 14. CDR1 is SGHVS and CDR2 is FNYEAQ in the germline V gene. CDR3 size: 17 residues. The CDR3 DNA is TGTGCCAGCAGCCCCTCCCCAACAGGGGGCTCCGTCTATGGCTACACCTTC. Its translation: CASSPSPTGGSVYGYTF.

The gene calls are TRBV28 and TRBJ1-4; D not resolved. Between the trimmed V and J ends, which lost 5 bases and 3 bases, there was a span of 10 bases. Germline CDR1 is MDHEN and CDR2 is SYDVKM. The CDR3 consists of 14 residues. The CDR3 loop reads CASSLIGANEKLFF. Written as DNA, the CDR3 is TGTGCCAGCAGTCTGATCGGGGCTAATGAAAAACTGTTTTTT.

The chain is built from TRBV5-1 and TRBJ1-1; D is unclear. V was cut by 0 bases and J by 1 base, with 7 bases left in between. This CDR3 spans 14 amino acids. The germline V gene encodes CDR1 SGHRS and CDR2 YFSETQ. Here the CDR3 DNA reads TGCGCCAGCAGCTTGGTTACCCAGAACACTGAAGCTTTCTTT. Translated: CASSLVTQNTEAFF.

The chain links TRBV27 to TRBJ2-3, with 14 bases aligning to TRBD2. The germline CDR1 and CDR2 sequences are MNHEY and SMNVEV (reference sequence). This CDR3 is built from 16 residues. Trimming removed 7 bases from V and 5 bases from J; junction bases left unmatched: 8. CDR3 bases: TGTGCCAGCAAGAGACTAGCGGGAGGGGGCGAAGATACGCAGTATTTT. This encodes CASKRLAGGGEDTQYF.

The chain is built from TRBV5-4 and TRBJ1-2; D call uncertain. Germline values: CDR1 SGHNT, CDR2 YYREEE (reference sequence). The CDR3 length is 14 residues. V gave up 0 bases and J gave up 5 bases, with 11 bases separating them. The CDR3 sequence is CASSLEYWAYGYTF. The CDR3 DNA is TGTGCCAGCAGCTTGGAGTATTGGGCTTATGGCTACACCTTC.

This chain connects TRBV7-8 to TRBJ1-1; 8 nucleotides align to TRBD1. J was trimmed by 5 bases and V by 6 bases; bases with no gene match: 11. Per the germline V gene, CDR1 is SGHVS and CDR2 is FQNEAQ. This CDR3 has 15 amino acids. The CDR3 loop is CASRQPGRGQTEAFF. CDR3 bases: TGTGCCAGCAGACAACCTGGCAGGGGGCAAACTGAAGCTTTCTTT.

The chain couples TRBV6-1 to TRBJ1-1, with D possibly matching TRBD1 (5 bases). This CDR3 contains 13 residues. CDR1 is MNHNS, CDR2 SASEGT, per germline. V lost 6 bases, J lost 4 bases, and 12 bases lay in between. In nucleotides, the CDR3 is TGTGCCAGCAGGGTCACTGGGGGCACTGAAGCTTTCTTT. It specifies CASRVTGGTEAFF.

This clone was picked up one time. The CDR3 protein is CASSLGGRAPGELFF. The CDR3 DNA reads as TGTGCCAGCAGTTTAGGCGGGAGGGCCCCCGGGGAGCTGTTTTTT. The rearrangement uses TRBV27 and TRBJ2-2; 9 positions agree with TRBD2. The J segment lost 6 bases and the V segment lost 2 bases, leaving 4 bases of the junction unmatched. CDR3 size: 15 residues. Germline lookup yields CDR1 MNHEY and CDR2 SMNVEV (reference sequence).

The V call is TRBV5-6, the J call TRBJ1-1, with unresolved D. Germline V gives CDR1 SGHDT, CDR2 YYEEEE. Trimming pared 4 bases from V and 3 bases from J, leaving 7 bases between. This CDR3 has 12 amino acids. This chain's CDR3 is CASSVSYTEAFF. The CDR3 DNA sequence: TGTGCCAGCAGCGTTTCGTACACTGAAGCTTTCTTT.

DNA of the CDR3: TGTGCCAGCAGCCACGGCCCCGGATTCCAGTACTTC. It yields the protein CASSHGPGFQYF. The chain combines TRBV7-2 with TRBJ2-5; D remains ambiguous. The CDR3 has 12 residues. The V gene lost 5 bases and the J gene lost 10 bases, with 14 bases spanning the gap. The V gene's germline CDR1 is SGHTA and CDR2 FQGNSA.

The chain recombines TRBV2 with TRBJ2-3; D is unclear. CDR3 length: 14 amino acids. Germline V gene data show CDR1 as SNHLY and CDR2 as FYNNEI. The V and J ends lost 4 bases and 3 bases respectively, with 11 bases between them. CDR3 nucleotides: TGTGCCAGCAGTGTAGTAATAGGTACAGATACGCAGTATTTT. Its translation is CASSVVIGTDTQYF.

Written as DNA, the CDR3 is TGTGCCAGCAGCGTAGATGGCTCCTACTACAATGAGCAGTTCTTC. Translation: CASSVDGSYYNEQFF. The V gene is TRBV9, the J gene TRBJ2-1; D gene unclear. Trimming removed 0 bases from V and 3 bases from J, with 10 bases in between. CDR1 and CDR2 from the germline V gene are SGDLS and YYNGEE. The CDR3 covers 15 residues.

The genes are TRBV6-4 and TRBJ2-1; 10 bases agree with TRBD2. CDR3 length: 16 residues. CDR1 is MRHNA and CDR2 is SNTAGT in the germline V gene. Losses at the gene ends were 0 bases for V and 7 bases for J; bases not matched to a gene: 6. The chain's CDR3 is CASSDSQAGGGNEQFF. DNA for the CDR3: TGTGCCAGCAGTGACTCGCAAGCGGGAGGGGGGAATGAGCAGTTCTTC.